The sample holds a few counts of the clone carrying this T cell receptor (beta chain). As yet, its antigen is unknown. The sample comes from a study of T cell repertoires in cytomegalovirus infection. V lost 3 bases and J 0 bases, leaving 8 bases between the germline ends. The germline V gene encodes CDR1 MDHEN and CDR2 SYDVKM. The CDR3 extends over 14 amino acids. TCRdb re-called the reads through MiXCR, storing one row per CDR3 protein. This table has under 200,000 distinct CDR3 sequences, approximately 21% appearing once. This sequence originates from a human donor in good health (CMV status not recorded). Some clones in this sample may be carry-over from other donors' samples. The specimen was CD8+ T cells from cultured PBMCs, collected from culture after CMV antigen stimulation. The chain employs TRBV28 and TRBJ2-5; D gene unclear. CDR3 coding DNA: TGTGCCAGCAGTTTCCAAGGGTACCAAGAGACCCAGTACTTC. Translation: CASSFQGYQETQYF.